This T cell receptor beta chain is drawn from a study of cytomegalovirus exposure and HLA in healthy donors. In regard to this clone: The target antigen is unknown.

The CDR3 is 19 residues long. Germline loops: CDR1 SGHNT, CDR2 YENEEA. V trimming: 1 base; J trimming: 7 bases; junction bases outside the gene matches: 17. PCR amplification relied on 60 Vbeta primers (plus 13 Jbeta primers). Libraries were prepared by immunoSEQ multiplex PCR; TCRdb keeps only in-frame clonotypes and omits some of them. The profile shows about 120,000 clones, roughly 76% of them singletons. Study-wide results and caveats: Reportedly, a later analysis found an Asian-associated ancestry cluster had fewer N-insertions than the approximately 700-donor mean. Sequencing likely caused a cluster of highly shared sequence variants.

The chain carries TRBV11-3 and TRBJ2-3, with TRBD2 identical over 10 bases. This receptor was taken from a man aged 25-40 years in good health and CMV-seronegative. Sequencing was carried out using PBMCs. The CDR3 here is CASSLAGSSGGPPANTQYF. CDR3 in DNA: TGTGCCAGCAGCTTAGCGGGGAGTAGCGGGGGGCCCCCTGCGAATACGCAGTATTTT. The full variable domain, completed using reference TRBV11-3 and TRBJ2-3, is EAGVVQSPRYKIIEKKQPVAFWCNPISGHNTLYWYLQNLGQGPELLIRYENEEAVDDSQLPKDRFSAERLKGVDSTLKIQPAELGDSAVYLCASSLAGSSGGPPANTQYFGPGTRLTVL.